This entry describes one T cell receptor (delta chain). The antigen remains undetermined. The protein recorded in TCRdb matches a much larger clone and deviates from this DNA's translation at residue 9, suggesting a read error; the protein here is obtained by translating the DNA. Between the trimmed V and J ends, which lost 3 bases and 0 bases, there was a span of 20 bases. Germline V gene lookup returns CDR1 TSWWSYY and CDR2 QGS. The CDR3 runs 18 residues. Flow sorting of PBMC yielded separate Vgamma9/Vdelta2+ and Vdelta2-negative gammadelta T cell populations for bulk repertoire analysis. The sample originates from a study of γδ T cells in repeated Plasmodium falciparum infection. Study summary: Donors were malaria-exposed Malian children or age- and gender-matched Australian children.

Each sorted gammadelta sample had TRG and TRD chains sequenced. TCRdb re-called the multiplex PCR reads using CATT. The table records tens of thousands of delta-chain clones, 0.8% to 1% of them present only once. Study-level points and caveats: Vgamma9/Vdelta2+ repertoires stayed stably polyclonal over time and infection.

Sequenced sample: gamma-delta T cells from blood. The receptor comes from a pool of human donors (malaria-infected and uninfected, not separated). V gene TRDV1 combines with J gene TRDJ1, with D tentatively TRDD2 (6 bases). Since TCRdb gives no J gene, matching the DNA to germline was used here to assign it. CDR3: CALGDQRLPDCNTDKLIF. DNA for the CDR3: TGTGCTCTTGGGGACCAAAGACTTCCTGACTGTAACACCGATAAACTCATCTTT.